This TCR beta chain was captured by sequencing in a study of T-cell memory formation after mild COVID-19. Overall study context: Clusters were largely donor specific.

cDNA libraries for TCR alpha and TCR beta, carrying sample barcodes and UMIs, came from 5'RACE with constant-segment primers. Each CDR3 protein is one row after TCRdb ran MiXCR on the 5' RACE reads. Among some 190,000 distinct CDR3 sequences listed, approximately 20% were seen once. General observations from the study: The study found contracting CD4+ clones mainly in CM and EM and contracting CD8+ clones in EMRA.

Of note for this clonotype: Its cognate antigen is unknown.

V was trimmed by 3 bases and J by 5 bases, leaving 15 bases between them. Germline V gives CDR1 SGHRS, CDR2 YFSETQ. The CDR3 extends over 15 amino acids. J is TRBJ2-4 and V is TRBV5-1; D unclear. The clonotype originates from an adult woman who had mild COVID-19 (a few samples of this study predate the infection). Cell type and time point are not known. The source material was PBMCs or a T cell subset sorted from them (not recorded which). Here the CDR3 reads CASSSSLVGQNIQYF. CDR3 nucleotide sequence: TGCGCCAGCAGCTCATCACTCGTGGGCCAAAACATTCAGTACTTC.